The sequence of this T cell receptor beta chain was determined in a study of cytomegalovirus exposure and HLA in healthy donors. Study context: Approximately 83 million unique TCRs from HLA-typed donors were held in an early data release.

This CDR3 has 16 amino acids. With 5 bases removed from V and 7 bases from J, the gap between germline ends came to 21 bases. CDR1 and CDR2 (germline): MDHEN, SYDVKM. Study-level results: In an earlier analysis, in roughly 600 donors, most V segments appeared productive either ~87% or ~30% of the time. More clonal expansion characterized HLA-associated TCR beta chains than equally common others in a later analysis.

About this clone: Its cognate antigen is unknown.

PCR was performed using 60 Vbeta and 13 Jbeta primers. Sequenced by immunoSEQ multiplex PCR; TCRdb stores in-frame clones only, minus some. The table has fewer than 150,000 clones, around 85% seen once; the top ten hold under 7.5%. This sequence joins TRBV28 and TRBJ1-5; weak D call: TRBD1 (5 bases). The clonotype originates from a woman aged 30 to 39 in good health and CMV-seropositive. The sequenced sample was PBMCs. CDR3 amino acids: CASSEIASGGRQPQHF. CDR3 in DNA: TGTGCCAGCAGTGAAATCGCGTCGGGGGGACGACAGCCCCAGCATTTT.